What follows are 31 T cell receptor beta chains derived from one specimen sequenced in a study of cytomegalovirus exposure and HLA in healthy donors. PCR amplification relied on 60 Vbeta primers (plus 13 Jbeta primers). Measured with immunoSEQ multiplex PCR; TCRdb has only the in-frame clones, and not every one. The sample comprises about 150,000 clones, roughly three quarters of which are singletons, and over 10% rests with the top ten. The specimen sequenced was PBMCs. These receptors were taken from a man aged 25-45 years in good health and CMV-seropositive.

The CDR3 here is CATSIGGAFGDTQYF. CDR3 nucleotide sequence: TGTGCCACCAGCATCGGGGGGGCATTCGGGGATACGCAGTATTTT. The chain links TRBV15 to TRBJ2-3; 8 positions match TRBD2. Germline V CDR1 and CDR2: LNHNV, YYDKDF (reference sequence). The ends lost 4 bases at V and 6 bases at J; junction bases unmatched: 9. This CDR3 contains 15 residues.

The rearrangement uses TRBV2 and TRBJ2-6; 7 positions match TRBD1. V shed 7 bases and J 2 bases; nucleotides not matched to a gene: 8. The CDR3 extends over 16 amino acids. Looked up from germline, CDR1 is SNHLY and CDR2 is FYNNEI. The CDR3 coding sequence is TGTGCCAGCACCGACAGGGTGGGTACTGGGGCCAACGTCCTGACTTTC. The encoded protein is CASTDRVGTGANVLTF.

This chain uses TRBV5-3 with TRBJ2-7; 15 nucleotides agree with TRBD2. TRBV5-3 is designated an ORF whose function remains uncertain. V lost 3 bases and J lost 2; bases outside the gene matches: 3. The CDR3 covers 16 residues. The CDR3 region is CARSWGLAGGPYEQYF. The DNA for the CDR3 is TGTGCCAGAAGCTGGGGACTAGCGGGAGGACCCTACGAGCAGTACTTC.

This chain connects TRBV6-5 to TRBJ1-1; 10 positions match TRBD1. With 5 bases clipped from V and 4 bases from J, the junction kept 7 bases outside the gene matches. Germline assignment: CDR1 MNHEY and CDR2 SVGAGI. This CDR3 comprises 15 residues. For the CDR3, the DNA is TGTGCCAGCAGTATGGGACAGGGGTGGACCACTGAAGCTTTCTTT. As protein: CASSMGQGWTTEAFF.

V is TRBV10-3 and J is TRBJ2-7, with D unresolved. The CDR3 spans 11 residues. V was clipped by 4 bases and J by 5 bases, with 6 bases between them. Germline assignment: CDR1 ENHRY and CDR2 SYGVKD. The CDR3 DNA reads as TGTGCCATCAGTGTCGGAGACGAGCAGTACTTC. Translation: CAISVGDEQYF.

The CDR3 loop reads CATSRDTSRAGGLTF. The CDR3 bases are TGTGCCACCAGCAGAGATACGAGTCGCGCAGGAGGATTAACCTTC. V and J are TRBV15 and TRBJ1-2; D unresolved. The germline V gene has CDR1 LNHNV and CDR2 YYDKDF (reference sequence). V gave up 0 bases and J gave up 14 bases, with 22 bases separating them. CDR3 size: 15 residues.

The CDR3 loop reads CATSRDLGVEYEQYF. In DNA form, the CDR3 reads TGTGCCACCAGCAGAGATCTCGGGGTAGAATACGAGCAGTACTTC. V usage is TRBV15 and J usage is TRBJ2-7; the D gene is possibly TRBD2 (5 bases). The CDR3 totals 15 residues. Germline V gene data show CDR1 as LNHNV and CDR2 as YYDKDF (reference sequence). The V end was cut by 0 bases, the J end by 4 bases, with 13 bases between.

This clone was recorded a few times. Other DNA sequences from this sample encode an identical CDR3 as well. The CDR3 spells CASSDGDSNQPQHF. CDR3 bases: TGTGCCAGCAGTGACGGAGACAGTAATCAGCCCCAGCATTTT. This sequence joins TRBV2 and TRBJ1-5; D might be TRBD1 (5 bases). Germline lookup yields CDR1 SNHLY and CDR2 FYNNEI. The CDR3 is made up of 14 amino acids. With 3 bases removed from V and 4 bases from J, the gap between germline ends came to 10 bases. Supplemented by reference TRBV2 and TRBJ1-5, the full variable domain reads EPEVTQTPSHQVTQMGQEVILRCVPISNHLYFYWYRQILGQKVEFLVSFYNNEISEKSEIFDDQFSVERPDGSNFTLKIRSTKLEDSAMYFCASSDGDSNQPQHFGDGTRLSIL.

This clone was counted once. At one end, the junction sequence differs from germline, possibly due to a read error. V usage is TRBV7-8 and J usage is TRBJ1-1, with unresolved D. Germline V gives CDR1 SGHVS, CDR2 FQNEAQ. This CDR3 region has 12 residues. Written as DNA, the CDR3 is TGTGCCAACAGCTACCAAGCGGGCGAAGCTTTCTTT. Encoded protein: CANSYQAGEAFF.

The chain uses TRBV6-4 and TRBJ2-1; D might be TRBD1 (6 bases). Germline-derived CDR1 and CDR2 are MRHNA and SNTAGT. Trimming took 6 bases from V and 5 from J, leaving 17 bases between them. The CDR3 covers 15 residues. In DNA, the CDR3 is TGTGCCAGCAGGGCCCCCGGGACATCGGACAATGAGCAGTTCTTC. Protein sequence: CASRAPGTSDNEQFF.

This chain joins TRBV2 and TRBJ2-7, with D possibly TRBD2 on 6 matching bases. The CDR3 extends over 14 amino acids. The V end was cut by 6 bases, the J end by 0 bases, with 12 bases between. Germline V gene data show CDR1 as SNHLY and CDR2 as FYNNEI. CDR3 in amino acids: CASRRDLISYEQYF. In DNA, the CDR3 is TGTGCCAGCAGGAGGGACTTGATCTCCTACGAGCAGTACTTC.

The chain combines TRBV5-6 with TRBJ2-5, with D tentatively TRBD1 (5 bases). The assigned J gene may be wrong: the sequence end matches TRBJ2-7 better. CDR3 length: 14 residues. Germline loops: CDR1 SGHDT, CDR2 YYEEEE. DNA of the CDR3: TGTGCCAGCAGTTCCGACAGACCCCTCTACGAGCAGTACTTC. Protein product: CASSSDRPLYEQYF.

The chain has TRBV30 and TRBJ1-2; D uncertain. Germline V gene data show CDR1 as GTSNPN and CDR2 as SVGIG (reference sequence). The CDR3 has 12 residues. V lost 2 bases and J lost 4, with 8 bases in between. DNA for the CDR3: TGTGCCTGGAGTTCGGGATCCTATGGCTACACCTTC. Translated, it gives CAWSSGSYGYTF.

The J gene is TRBJ1-1, the V gene TRBV10-3, with D unresolved. Germline V lookup: CDR1 ENHRY, CDR2 SYGVKD. This CDR3 has 15 residues. The V end was cut by 6 bases, the J end by 0 bases, with 14 bases between. The CDR3 loop is CAIRRGRELNTEAFF. The CDR3 DNA is TGTGCCATCAGGCGGGGTCGGGAATTGAACACTGAAGCTTTCTTT.

This clone was found once. The rearrangement uses TRBV18 and TRBJ1-1; D is undetermined. Germline values: CDR1 KGHSH, CDR2 LQKENI. CDR3 size: 13 residues. Trimming took 3 bases from V and 0 from J, leaving 5 bases between them. CDR3 region: CASSPGVNTEAFF. The CDR3 DNA reads as TGTGCCAGCTCACCGGGAGTGAACACTGAAGCTTTCTTT.

The chain couples TRBV4-2 to TRBJ2-7, with TRBD2 matching over 7 bases. CDR1 and CDR2 (germline): LGHNA, YNFKEQ. The CDR3 runs to 15 residues. V was pared by 1 base and J by 0 bases, with 3 bases of the junction left unmatched. CDR3 DNA: TGTGCCAGCAGCCAAGGGGCTAGCGGCTCCTACGAGCAGTACTTC. This codes for CASSQGASGSYEQYF.

This chain links TRBV7-2 with TRBJ2-5, with D possibly being TRBD2 (6 bases). Trimming removed 2 bases at V and 2 bases at J, with 12 bases between. This CDR3 comprises 15 residues. Germline CDR1 reads SGHTA; CDR2 reads FQGNSA. The CDR3 DNA reads as TGTGCCAGCAGCTTAATGGGCGGGGCTCAAGAGACCCAGTACTTC. This encodes CASSLMGGAQETQYF.

The rearrangement joins TRBV5-1 to TRBJ2-5; weak D call: TRBD1 (5 bases). The CDR3 extends over 14 amino acids. From germline, CDR1 is SGHRS and CDR2 YFSETQ. Trimming shortened V by 0 bases and J by 2 bases, and 8 bases separated the two germline ends. CDR3 region: CASSLGQRQETQYF. DNA for the CDR3: TGCGCCAGCAGCTTGGGACAGAGACAAGAGACCCAGTACTTC.

The chain joins TRBV7-8 to TRBJ2-1; D not certain. CDR3 length: 12 residues. Trimming shortened V by 4 bases and J by 9 bases, and 10 bases separated the two germline ends. Germline loops: CDR1 SGHVS, CDR2 FQNEAQ. For the CDR3, the DNA is TGTGCCAGCAGCTATGGTCAGTTTGAGCAGTTCTTC. Translating it yields CASSYGQFEQFF.

The chain couples TRBV19 to TRBJ2-7; TRBD2 might be the D (8 bases). The germline V gene encodes CDR1 LNHDA and CDR2 SQIVND (reference sequence). V dropped 5 bases and J dropped 6 bases, with 26 bases sitting between them. The CDR3 has 17 residues. The CDR3 loop reads CASSPGGAGATGLEQYF. The CDR3 bases are TGTGCCAGTAGTCCAGGGGGAGCGGGAGCCACAGGACTCGAGCAGTACTTC.

This chain connects TRBV6-4 to TRBJ1-2; perhaps TRBD1 as D (6 bases). V was cut by 6 bases and J by 5 bases, with 16 bases left in between. This CDR3 region has 14 residues. Looked up from germline, CDR1 is MRHNA and CDR2 is SNTAGT. The CDR3 nucleotides read TGTGCCAGCAGCCCGACAGGTTTAGGTTATGGCTACACCTTC. Translating gives CASSPTGLGYGYTF.

This chain joins TRBV21-1 and TRBJ1-2. TRBV21-1 is shown as a pseudogene. The CDR3 is made up of 18 amino acids. As DNA, the CDR3 is TGTGCCAGCAGCAAAGGGGGGGAAGAAGGGATCAGATGTGGTGGCTACACCTTC. Translating it yields CASSKGGEEGIRCGGYTF.

The chain has TRBV28 and TRBJ1-5; D not certain. The CDR3 is 13 amino acids. Germline V CDR1 and CDR2: MDHEN, SYDVKM. V dropped 3 bases and J dropped 5 bases, with 8 bases sitting between them. The chain's CDR3 is CASSLGRHQPQHF. CDR3 nucleotides: TGTGCCAGCAGTTTGGGGAGACATCAGCCCCAGCATTTT.

This clone came up a few times. The rearrangement links TRBV25-1 to TRBJ2-1, with unresolved D. V gave up 5 bases and J gave up 8 bases, with 10 bases separating them. CDR1 and CDR2 from the germline V gene are MGHDK and SYGVNS. CDR3 length: 12 residues. CDR3 in DNA: TGTGCCAGCAGTCTCATTCGCGATGAGCAGTTCTTC. The encoded protein is CASSLIRDEQFF.

This clone was observed a few times. This chain connects TRBV4-2 to TRBJ2-6; possibly TRBD1 for D (5 bases). Deletions cut 0 bases from V and 12 bases from J, with 18 bases between. The CDR3 extends over 16 amino acids. CDR1 is LGHNA, CDR2 YNFKEQ, per germline. The CDR3 bases are TGTGCCAGCAGCCAAGATTTTCAGGGTATGTTTTCCGTCCTGACTTTC. Its protein product is CASSQDFQGMFSVLTF.

J is TRBJ2-5 and V is TRBV27, with 8 bases aligning to TRBD1. There are 17 residues in the CDR3. Germline values: CDR1 MNHEY, CDR2 SMNVEV (reference sequence). V shed 3 bases and J 5 bases; nucleotides not matched to a gene: 14. The CDR3 sequence is CASSFGTGTGQGETQYF. CDR3 DNA: TGTGCCAGCAGTTTCGGGACCGGGACAGGCCAAGGGGAGACCCAGTACTTC.

V is TRBV27 and J is TRBJ1-1; D is ambiguous. The germline gives CDR1 MNHEY, CDR2 SMNVEV (reference sequence). The CDR3 consists of 13 residues. With 8 bases removed from V and 7 bases from J, the gap between germline ends came to 17 bases. CDR3 nucleotides: TGTGCCAGCGGAGTTTCCCGGTTGTGTGAAGCTTTCTTT. This sequence encodes CASGVSRLCEAFF.

The J gene is TRBJ2-7, the V gene TRBV27; 9 bases align to TRBD2. The V segment lost 6 bases and the J segment 3 bases; nucleotides outside the gene matches: 6. This CDR3 is built from 14 residues. Germline loops: CDR1 MNHEY, CDR2 SMNVEV (reference sequence). The CDR3 coding sequence is TGTGCCAGCAGATTTAGCGGGAGAGGCTACGAGCAGTACTTC. As protein: CASRFSGRGYEQYF.

This clone came up once. CDR3 loop: CASSSGQGFINEQFF. CDR3 sequence (DNA): TGCGCCAGCAGCTCCGGGCAGGGGTTTATCAATGAGCAGTTCTTC. The V call is TRBV5-1, the J call TRBJ2-1; perhaps TRBD1 as D (6 bases). CDR1 SGHRS and CDR2 YFSETQ come from the germline V gene. The CDR3 sequence is 15 residues long. V lost 3 bases, J lost 6 bases, and 16 bases lay in between.

This chain links TRBV18 with TRBJ1-1, with no clear D. This CDR3 is built from 13 residues. CDR1 and CDR2 from the germline V gene are KGHSH and LQKENI. Between the trimmed V and J ends, which lost 4 bases and 6 bases, there was a span of 12 bases. The CDR3 coding sequence is TGTGCCAGCTCACTGGACGGAGGATCTGAAGCTTTCTTT. Encoded protein: CASSLDGGSEAFF.

The V call is TRBV7-9, the J call TRBJ2-2, with 11 positions matching TRBD2. Trimming took 5 bases from V and 6 from J; bases not matched to a gene: 14. CDR3 length equals 18 residues. The germline gives CDR1 SEHNR, CDR2 FQNEAQ (reference sequence). Here the CDR3 DNA reads TGTGCCAGCAGCCCGCCCCTAACTAGCGGGAGATTGGCCGGGGAGCTGTTTTTT. Residues: CASSPPLTSGRLAGELFF.